Shown below are 4 T cell receptor beta chains from a single sample sequenced in a study. TCRdb reprocessed the RT-PCR reads via MiXCR and lists one record per CDR3 protein. Of about 700,000 distinct CDR3 sequences listed, 14% are singletons. The sequenced material came from memory CD4+ T cells from blood. The receptors were gathered from a female donor in good health, serving as a healthy control.

This clonotype appeared many times. This chain uses TRBV5-1 with TRBJ2-5, with D possibly being TRBD1 (6 bases). There are 14 residues in the CDR3. Per the germline V gene, CDR1 is SGHRS and CDR2 is YFSETQ. Trimming removed 4 bases at V and 2 bases at J, with 12 bases between. CDR3 DNA: TGCGCCAGCAGCCTGGGACAAAGACAAGAGACCCAGTACTTC. Protein: CASSLGQRQETQYF.

The rearrangement uses TRBV7-3 and TRBJ2-6, with 7 bases lining up with TRBD1. V shed 4 bases and J 4 bases; nucleotides not matched to a gene: 10. Germline-derived CDR1 and CDR2 are SGHTA and FQGTGA. This CDR3 is 17 amino acids long. The CDR3 DNA is TGTGCCAGCAGCTCGACAGGGCACTCGGGAGGGGCCAACGTCCTGACTTTC. Translated: CASSSTGHSGGANVLTF.

This clonotype came up a few times. The CDR3 here is CSGLAPNYEQYF. The CDR3 DNA reads TGCAGTGGGCTAGCGCCAAACTACGAGCAGTACTTC. The rearrangement joins TRBV20-1 to TRBJ2-7; a weak D match, TRBD2 (6 bases). Germline CDR1 DFQATT, CDR2 SNEGSKA (reference sequence). The CDR3 runs 12 residues. V dropped 7 bases and J dropped 3 bases, with 13 bases sitting between them.

The chain carries TRBV21-1 and TRBJ2-1; the table calls TRBD2, which could not be checked here. TRBV21-1 is noted as a pseudogene. The CDR3 totals 14 residues. The CDR3 nucleotides read TGTGCCAGCAGCAAGGACAATCGGGACAATGAGCAGTTCTTC. It yields the protein CASSKDNRDNEQFF.